Listed here are 21 T cell receptor beta chains from one sample, sequenced in a study of CXCR3-negative and CXCR3-positive naive CD8 T cells (dated by TCRdb to between 2017 and 2020). Sequenced on a NextSeq 550. The Human TCR Profiling Kit (MiLaboratory) was used to prepare UMI-labeled 5' RACE TRB cDNA libraries. TCRdb reprocessed the reads and provides one entry for every CDR3 protein sequence; no DNA is given. The table kept for this sample lists about 57,000 distinct CDR3 sequences. 23% of the sample is in the top ten clones. Specimen: memory CD8+ T cells from blood. The intended sense of this specimen's cell subset or site label: conventional CD8+ memory T cells (TMEM), sorted as controls. These receptors were taken from a human donor in good health. Some clones in this sample may be carry-over from other donors' samples.

J is TRBJ2-7 and V is TRBV30. Per the germline V gene, CDR1 is GTSNPN and CDR2 is SVGIG (reference sequence). This CDR3 is 13 amino acids long. CDR3 in amino acids: CAWSVHNSYEQYF. Filled out from reference TRBV30 and TRBJ2-7, the complete variable domain reads SQTIHQWPATLVQPVGSPLSLECTVEGTSNPNLYWYRQAAGRGLQLLFYSVGIGQISSEVPQNLSASRPQDRQFILSSKKLLLSDSGFYLCAWSVHNSYEQYFGPGTRLTVT.

The genes are TRBV7-9 and TRBJ2-7. Germline V CDR1 and CDR2: SEHNR, FQNEAQ (reference sequence). There are 14 residues in the CDR3. CDR3 sequence reads: CASSSAPDTYEQYF.

CDR3 in amino acids: CASSLYPQTGELFF. The chain uses TRBV28 and TRBJ2-2; TCRdb selects TRBD1, and the lack of DNA leaves this call unchecked. The CDR3 contains 14 residues. Germline CDR1 reads MDHEN; CDR2 reads SYDVKM. The full variable domain, with the rest looked up from reference TRBV28 and TRBJ2-2, is DVKVTQSSRYLVKRTGEKVFLECVQDMDHENMFWYRQDPGLGLRLIYFSYDVKMKEKGDIPEGYSVSREKKERFSLILESASTNQTSMYLCASSLYPQTGELFFGEGSRLTVL.

CDR3 protein: CSVLGNTEAFF. The chain is built from TRBV29-1 and TRBJ1-1. Per the germline V gene, CDR1 is SQVTM and CDR2 is ANQGSEA. The CDR3 is 11 residues long.

V and J are TRBV7-2 and TRBJ2-7; TCRdb selects TRBD2, and the lack of DNA leaves this call unchecked. The CDR3 has 16 residues. Germline CDR1 reads SGHTA; CDR2 reads FQGNSA. CDR3 in amino acids: CASSLGTSGFSYEQYF.

V gene TRBV7-6 combines with J gene TRBJ2-2. Germline loops: CDR1 SGHVS, CDR2 FNYEAQ. The length of the CDR3 is 15 residues. CDR3 protein: CASSPRITNTGELFF. Drawing the rest from reference TRBV7-6 and TRBJ2-2, the complete variable domain is GAGVSQSPRYKVTKRGQDVALRCDPISGHVSLYWYRQALGQGPEFLTYFNYEAQQDKSGLPNDRFSAERPEGSISTLTIQRTEQRDSAMYRCASSPRITNTGELFFGEGSRLTVL.

The chain links TRBV7-8 to TRBJ2-7; the D call from TCRdb, TRBD1, cannot be confirmed without DNA. CDR1 and CDR2 (germline): SGHVS, FQNEAQ. This CDR3 contains 15 residues. The CDR3 here is CASSSPGGGHYEQYF.

CDR3 loop: CASSPGLAGNNEQFF. The J gene is TRBJ2-1, the V gene TRBV7-2; TCRdb's D call of TRBD2 is untestable without DNA. CDR1 and CDR2 (germline): SGHTA, FQGNSA. The CDR3 runs to 15 residues.

The V gene is TRBV29-1, the J gene TRBJ2-3; TCRdb calls TRBD2, which cannot be checked without DNA. The CDR3 length is 16 residues. The germline V gene has CDR1 SQVTM and CDR2 ANQGSEA. CDR3 sequence: CSVILPGLVSTDTQYF.

J is TRBJ2-1 and V is TRBV5-1. CDR1 is SGHRS and CDR2 is YFSETQ in the germline V gene. The CDR3 consists of 17 residues. The CDR3 here is CASSWPPQGSSYNEQFF.

The chain combines TRBV15 with TRBJ1-5. CDR3 length: 15 residues. In germline, CDR1 is LNHNV, CDR2 YYDKDF (reference sequence). CDR3 amino acids: CATSRDSMADQPQHF.

CDR3 in amino acids: CSVEPTESGETQYF. The chain joins TRBV29-1 to TRBJ2-5; lacking DNA, the TRBD1 call made by TCRdb goes unchecked. This CDR3 has 14 residues. CDR1 and CDR2 from the germline V gene are SQVTM and ANQGSEA.

The rearrangement joins TRBV12-3 or TRBV12-4 to TRBJ2-5; absent DNA, TCRdb's TRBD1 call cannot be checked. The CDR3 is 15 amino acids. CDR3: CASTPGGARQETQYF.

The chain recombines TRBV20-1 with TRBJ2-2; the TRBD2 assignment by TCRdb is unverifiable without DNA. The CDR3 is 14 amino acids. The germline CDR1 and CDR2 sequences are DFQATT and SNEGSKA (reference sequence). The CDR3 region is CGASDFLNTGELFF.

V and J are TRBV4-3 and TRBJ2-3. The germline V gene encodes CDR1 LGHNA and CDR2 YSLEER. This CDR3 is 14 amino acids long. CDR3 residues: CASSQGLATDTQYF.

The chain combines TRBV4-2 with TRBJ2-7. The CDR3 is 12 residues long. Germline V gene data show CDR1 as LGHNA and CDR2 as YNFKEQ. CDR3: CASSQDSGKQYF.

The chain's CDR3 is CSASYPVGFNEQFF. This chain joins TRBV20-1 and TRBJ2-1; TCRdb proposes TRBD1, but this gene call is untestable without DNA. The CDR3 is 14 amino acids. Germline V gives CDR1 DFQATT, CDR2 SNEGSKA (reference sequence).

The genes are TRBV7-9 and TRBJ1-1; the TCRdb D gene call, TRBD1, has no DNA to confirm it. Germline values: CDR1 SEHNR, CDR2 FQNEAQ (reference sequence). This CDR3 is 14 amino acids long. CDR3 sequence: CASRLDRENTEAFF.

This chain connects TRBV29-1 to TRBJ2-7. Germline V lookup: CDR1 SQVTM, CDR2 ANQGSEA. This CDR3 is 11 amino acids long. The chain's CDR3 is CSVEVALEQYF.

The chain combines TRBV6-4 with TRBJ2-2; there is no DNA to check the TCRdb D call of TRBD1. CDR1 is MRHNA, CDR2 SNTAGT, per germline. The CDR3 is made up of 13 amino acids. CDR3 loop: CASSPENTGELFF.

V is TRBV5-1 and J is TRBJ1-1; the TCRdb D gene call, TRBD1, has no DNA to confirm it. This CDR3 is 15 amino acids long. Germline lookup yields CDR1 SGHRS and CDR2 YFSETQ. CDR3 residues: CASRAGTVGFAEAFF. Combining the CDR3 with reference TRBV5-1 and TRBJ1-1 gives the whole variable domain KAGVTQTPRYLIKTRGQQVTLSCSPISGHRSVSWYQQTPGQGLQFLFEYFSETQRNKGNFPGRFSGRQFSNSRSEMNVSTLELGDSALYLCASRAGTVGFAEAFFGQGTRLTVV.